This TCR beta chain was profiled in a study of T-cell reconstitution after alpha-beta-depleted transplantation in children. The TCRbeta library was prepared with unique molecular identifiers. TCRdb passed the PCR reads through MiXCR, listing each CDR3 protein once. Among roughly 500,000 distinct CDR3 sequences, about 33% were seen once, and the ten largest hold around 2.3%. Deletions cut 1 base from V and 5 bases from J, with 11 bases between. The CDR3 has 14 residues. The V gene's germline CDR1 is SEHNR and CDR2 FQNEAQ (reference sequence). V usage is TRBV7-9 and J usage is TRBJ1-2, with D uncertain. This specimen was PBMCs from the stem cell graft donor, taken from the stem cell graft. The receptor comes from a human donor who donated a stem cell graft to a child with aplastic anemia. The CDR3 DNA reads TGTGCCAGCAGCTTAGTCGGGCAGGAGTATGGCTACACCTTC. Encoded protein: CASSLVGQEYGYTF.